The 10 T cell receptor beta chains in this list originate from one sample, sequenced in a study of response to subunit inactivated influenza vaccine. Each CDR3 protein gets one entry after TCRdb re-called the RT-PCR reads with MiXCR. The top ten hold 2.8% of the sample, which has about 540,000 distinct CDR3 sequences, roughly 25% seen once. This sample was also put to use in a study of T cells expressing NK-cell markers. That study adds: The authors generated TCR beta cDNA through 5'RACE template switching with UMIs.

Sequences were derived from CD4+ T cells sorted from PBMCs, sampled 11 to 12 days after vaccination. These receptors originate from a middle-aged man who received an inactivated influenza vaccine.

In this sample, this clonotype turned up many times. The chain employs TRBV12-3 or TRBV12-4 and TRBJ2-4; the D is unclear. This CDR3 is 16 amino acids long. Deletions cut 3 bases from V and 3 bases from J, with 15 bases between. DNA of the CDR3: TGTGCCAGCAGTTTGAAAACCCTATGGAGCAAAAACATTCAGTACTTC. It is translated as CASSLKTLWSKNIQYF.

The rearrangement uses TRBV7-2 and TRBJ2-1, with 9 bases that match TRBD2. Germline lookup yields CDR1 SGHTA and CDR2 FQGNSA. This CDR3 has 15 residues. Trimming at V came to 2 bases and at J to 6 bases, leaving 5 bases not matched to a gene. The CDR3 bases are TGTGCCAGCAGCTTAATTGCGGGAGGGCCCAATGAGCAGTTCTTC. It specifies CASSLIAGGPNEQFF.

In its sample, this clonotype was seen a few times. V is TRBV20-1 and J is TRBJ1-4, with 7 bases fitting TRBD1. Germline CDR1 is DFQATT and CDR2 is SNEGSKA (reference sequence). The CDR3 runs 13 residues. Losses at the gene ends were 3 bases for V and 6 bases for J; bases not matched to a gene: 4. The DNA for the CDR3 is TGCAGTGCTAGCCCAGGGGGACATGAAAAACTGTTTTTT. It is translated as CSASPGGHEKLFF.

V and J are TRBV6-2 or TRBV6-3 and TRBJ1-5, with 7 nucleotides matching TRBD1. The germline CDR1 and CDR2 sequences are MNHEY and SVGEGT. V shed 2 bases and J 3 bases; nucleotides not matched to a gene: 7. This CDR3 has 16 residues. CDR3 nucleotide sequence: TGTGCCAGCAGTTACCGGGACAGTAATTTCAATCAGCCCCAGCATTTT. Protein sequence: CASSYRDSNFNQPQHF.

The rearrangement uses TRBV7-2 and TRBJ1-6; 8 bases align to TRBD1. CDR1 is SGHTA and CDR2 is FQGNSA in the germline V gene. J gave up 6 bases and V 1 base, and 5 bases lay outside the gene matches. The CDR3 extends over 16 amino acids. The CDR3 sequence is CASSLVGTGFNSPLHF. CDR3 sequence (DNA): TGTGCCAGCAGCTTAGTTGGGACAGGATTTAATTCACCCCTCCACTTT. Filled out from reference TRBV7-2 and TRBJ1-6, the complete variable domain reads GAGVSQSPSNKVTEKGKDVELRCDPISGHTALYWYRQSLGQGLEFLIYFQGNSAPDKSGLPSDRFSAERTGGSVSTLTIQRTQQEDSAVYLCASSLVGTGFNSPLHFGNGTRLTVT.

The rearrangement links TRBV25-1 to TRBJ2-7; 8 bases are a match to TRBD2. The ends lost 5 bases at V and 1 base at J; junction bases unmatched: 10. The CDR3 contains 16 residues. Germline loops: CDR1 MGHDK, CDR2 SYGVNS. The DNA of the CDR3 is TGTGCCAGCAGTCCTTCGCGGGCTAGCGGGTCCTACGAGCAGTACTTC. Encoded protein: CASSPSRASGSYEQYF.

The table lists this clonotype with a few counts. The rearrangement joins TRBV20-1 to TRBJ2-5; 8 bases fit TRBD2. This CDR3 contains 12 residues. With V trimmed by 8 bases and J by 4 bases, 6 bases remained unmatched. Germline V gene sequence: CDR1 DFQATT, CDR2 SNEGSKA (reference sequence). The CDR3 sequence: CSTAGEGETQYF. DNA for the CDR3: TGCAGTACAGCGGGGGAGGGAGAGACCCAGTACTTC.

This clonotype has only a few counts. This sequence joins TRBV6-5 and TRBJ2-7, with 7 bases matching TRBD1. Germline CDR1 MNHEY, CDR2 SVGAGI. V trimming: 4 bases; J trimming: 3 bases; junction bases outside the gene matches: 9. CDR3 length: 15 amino acids. The CDR3 sequence: CASSFLSGQNYEQYF. In nucleotides, the CDR3 is TGTGCCAGCAGTTTTCTGTCGGGACAGAACTACGAGCAGTACTTC.

The genes are TRBV3-1 and TRBJ2-1; 8 bases agree with TRBD2. V gave up 3 bases and J gave up 10 bases; unmatched junction bases: 2. Germline V CDR1 and CDR2: LGHDT, YNNKEL (reference sequence). The CDR3 runs to 12 residues. The CDR3 bases are TGTGCCAGCAGCCATTTAGCGGGAGAGCAGTTCTTC. It codes for CASSHLAGEQFF.

This clonotype was observed a single time. The chain couples TRBV10-3 to TRBJ2-5; 7 positions match TRBD1. CDR1 and CDR2 from the germline V gene are ENHRY and SYGVKD. CDR3 size: 13 residues. J gave up 4 bases and V 4 bases, and 3 bases lay outside the gene matches. The CDR3 region is CAISAGTAETQYF. CDR3 sequence (DNA): TGTGCCATCAGTGCTGGGACAGCAGAGACCCAGTACTTC.